These T cell receptor beta chains were read from a single sample in a study of blood T cell repertoires in COVID-19. The assay was immunoSEQ multiplex PCR, and TCRdb's table has in-frame clones only and misses some. The sample contains 30,000 to 50,000 clones, 75% to 90% of which appear only once. The specimen sequenced was peripheral blood. The receptors here all came from a man aged 45-65 years with active or convalescent COVID-19. The CDR3 runs from the conserved cysteine through the conserved F or W. The order of the fields is V gene, D gene, J gene, CDR3 protein. The D gene is left open where the match is weak.

V gene: TRBV3-1/TRBV3-2
D gene: TRBD1
J gene: TRBJ2-2
CDR3 protein: CASSLFTGGANTGELFF

V gene: TRBV10-1
D gene: .
J gene: TRBJ1-1
CDR3 protein: CASSESAGGTEAFF

V gene: TRBV20-1
D gene: .
J gene: TRBJ2-3
CDR3 protein: CSASRGAPDTQYF

V gene: TRBV6-1
D gene: .
J gene: TRBJ2-1
CDR3 protein: CASSEFVSRAAYNEQFF

V gene: TRBV10-1
D gene: .
J gene: TRBJ2-2
CDR3 protein: CASSPIGGGTGELFF

V gene: TRBV2
D gene: .
J gene: TRBJ1-2
CDR3 protein: CASKMGRESGYTF

V gene: TRBV7-2
D gene: TRBD1
J gene: TRBJ1-1
CDR3 protein: CASSLRDRPIMNTEAFF

V gene: TRBV3-1/TRBV3-2
D gene: TRBD2
J gene: TRBJ2-5
CDR3 protein: CASSQQLAGVETQYF

V gene: TRBV15
D gene: .
J gene: TRBJ1-1
CDR3 protein: CATNDRPGHLEAFF

V gene: TRBV27
D gene: TRBD1
J gene: TRBJ1-1
CDR3 protein: CASSWGRGQGATEAFF

V gene: TRBV12-5
D gene: TRBD1
J gene: TRBJ2-7
CDR3 protein: CASGLLPGTGGSYEQYF

V gene: TRBV6-1
D gene: .
J gene: TRBJ1-4
CDR3 protein: CASSERRGSEKLFF

V gene: TRBV13
D gene: TRBD2
J gene: TRBJ2-2
CDR3 protein: CASSSRTSTGELFF

V gene: TRBV29-1
D gene: .
J gene: TRBJ1-1
CDR3 protein: CSAYAGKENTEAFF

V gene: TRBV5-1
D gene: TRBD1
J gene: TRBJ1-1
CDR3 protein: CASGRDRLGTEAFF

V gene: TRBV6-5
D gene: TRBD1
J gene: TRBJ2-7
CDR3 protein: CASSKGASYEQYF

V gene: TRBV9
D gene: .
J gene: TRBJ1-1
CDR3 protein: CASSVAGRPEAFF

V gene: TRBV30
D gene: TRBD1
J gene: TRBJ2-1
CDR3 protein: CAWSWAGGNEQFF

V gene: TRBV5-1
D gene: .
J gene: TRBJ2-3
CDR3 protein: CASSPRGSSTDTQYF

V gene: TRBV3-1/TRBV3-2
D gene: TRBD1
J gene: TRBJ2-1
CDR3 protein: CASSRGRGPNEQFF

V gene: TRBV27
D gene: TRBD1
J gene: TRBJ1-2
CDR3 protein: CASSFGGTGGGLNHGYTF

V gene: TRBV3-1/TRBV3-2
D gene: .
J gene: TRBJ2-1
CDR3 protein: CASSQGRVRGNEQFF

V gene: TRBV7-9
D gene: .
J gene: TRBJ1-6
CDR3 protein: CASSTTGNHSPLHF

V gene: TRBV6-1
D gene: .
J gene: TRBJ1-5
CDR3 protein: CASSEGRLMGNQPQHF

V gene: TRBV9
D gene: TRBD2
J gene: TRBJ2-2
CDR3 protein: CASSVASGIDGELFF

V gene: TRBV25-1
D gene: TRBD1
J gene: TRBJ1-6
CDR3 protein: CASSDGGTVNSPLHF

V gene: TRBV6-5
D gene: .
J gene: TRBJ1-2
CDR3 protein: CASKGRQINYGYTF

V gene: TRBV6-5
D gene: TRBD1
J gene: TRBJ1-6
CDR3 protein: CASSPLTGDSPLHF